What follows is one T cell receptor (beta chain) and its context. Its antigen is not identified. Germline V gives CDR1 SQVTM, CDR2 ANQGSEA. The CDR3 extends over 14 amino acids. After removal of 6 bases from V and 4 bases from J, the junction contained 6 bases not matched to a gene. A lack of ophthalmopathy progression within 18 months defined stable Graves' hyperthyroidism. PBMCs were obtained from roughly 10 ml fresh peripheral blood. Regions amplified from RNA transcripts were the TCR beta CDR3 regions. The primer set for the first-round RT-PCR of the TCR CDR3 was HTBI. MiXCR was run by TCRdb on the multiplex PCR reads, yielding one entry per CDR3 protein. There are under 300,000 distinct CDR3 sequences in the sample; approximately 13% occur only once, and 7.9% lies in the top ten. These data belong to a study of T cells in Graves' hyperthyroidism and ophthalmopathy. The overall study: The blood sample was taken at first diagnosis, before treatment began.

Findings and limits, study-wide: Ophthalmopathy was distinguished from stable hyperthyroidism by 13 V-J signatures.

This rearrangement joins TRBV29-1 to TRBJ2-1; 10 nucleotides line up with TRBD2. The clonotype was recovered from a middle-aged woman with Graves' hyperthyroidism. The sequenced material came from blood. The CDR3 coding sequence is TGCAGCGTGGCTACTAGCGGGAATTACAATGAGCAGTTCTTC. As protein: CSVATSGNYNEQFF.